A single sample is the source of the 18 T cell receptor beta chains below, sequenced in a study of cytomegalovirus exposure and HLA in healthy donors. PCR employed 60 Vbeta and 13 Jbeta primers. Profiling relied on immunoSEQ multiplex PCR, and the TCRdb table lists in-frame clones only, not all of them. The data show tens of thousands of clones, with less than 10% seen just once and under 3% held by the top ten. Input material: PBMCs. These receptors came from a man aged 50 or older in good health and CMV-seronegative.

This clone was recorded a few times. The genes are TRBV5-4 and TRBJ2-7; 12 positions match TRBD2. The V gene end was trimmed by 4 bases and the J gene end by 1 base; junction bases not matched to a gene: 6. The CDR3 length is 16 residues. Per germline, CDR1 SGHNT and CDR2 YYREEE (reference sequence). The CDR3: CASSRPSGGASYEQYF. As DNA, the CDR3 is TGTGCCAGCAGCCGACCTAGCGGGGGGGCGTCCTACGAGCAGTACTTC.

This chain connects TRBV7-3 to TRBJ2-3; TRBD2 agrees at 10 bases. This CDR3 has 15 residues. V trimming: 6 bases; J trimming: 4 bases; junction bases outside the gene matches: 7. Germline V CDR1 and CDR2: SGHTA, FQGTGA. CDR3 sequence reads: CASSKAGGPADTQYF. The CDR3 bases are TGTGCCAGCAGTAAAGCGGGAGGGCCGGCAGATACGCAGTATTTT.

This clone was observed a few times. The J gene is TRBJ2-7, the V gene TRBV6-1; 7 nucleotides agree with TRBD1. Germline CDR1 and CDR2: MNHNS and SASEGT. V was clipped by 6 bases and J by 1 base; unmatched bases: 6. The CDR3 has 14 residues. The CDR3 region has the DNA TGTGCCAGCAGCTTAGACAGGGTGTCCTACGAGCAGTACTTC. Its translation is CASSLDRVSYEQYF.

A few counts support this clone. CDR3 residues: CASSGRTGSSQETQYF. The DNA for the CDR3 is TGTGCCAGCAGCGGGAGGACAGGGAGTAGCCAAGAGACCCAGTACTTC. The chain recombines TRBV9 with TRBJ2-5; 8 bases map to TRBD1. V shed 3 bases, J shed 1 base, and the junction held 8 bases outside the gene matches. The CDR3 extends over 16 amino acids. The germline V gene encodes CDR1 SGDLS and CDR2 YYNGEE. Using reference TRBV9 and TRBJ2-5 for the parts outside the CDR3, the full variable domain is DSGVTQTPKHLITATGQRVTLRCSPRSGDLSVYWYQQSLDQGLQFLIQYYNGEERAKGNILERFSAQQFPDLHSELNLSSLELGDSALYFCASSGRTGSSQETQYFGPGTRLLVL.

The sample holds a few counts of this clone. J is TRBJ2-3 and V is TRBV2; TRBD1 matches 12 bases. CDR3 length equals 15 residues. The V and J ends lost 5 bases and 5 bases, in that order; junction bases with no gene match: 5. Germline V CDR1 and CDR2: SNHLY, FYNNEI. The CDR3 loop reads CASSTGTGGRDTQYF. CDR3 bases: TGTGCCAGCAGTACCGGGACAGGGGGCAGAGATACGCAGTATTTT.

A few counts support this clone. The chain uses TRBV29-1 and TRBJ2-1; the D gene is possibly TRBD1 (6 bases). The length of the CDR3 is 13 residues. The V gene lost 8 bases and the J gene lost 4 bases, with 15 bases spanning the gap. In germline, CDR1 is SQVTM, CDR2 ANQGSEA. DNA of the CDR3: TGCAGCACCACCCGGGACAAGTACAATGAGCAGTTCTTC. Amino acids: CSTTRDKYNEQFF.

The chain is built from TRBV6-5 and TRBJ2-7; D is ambiguous. The CDR3 length is 14 residues. V dropped 4 bases and J dropped 5 bases, with 15 bases sitting between them. The germline V gene has CDR1 MNHEY and CDR2 SVGAGI. The DNA of the CDR3 is TGTGCCAGCAGTTCCGGGTCTTTTTTGGACGAGCAGTACTTC. Residues: CASSSGSFLDEQYF.

This clone was counted a few times. The V call is TRBV4-1, the J call TRBJ1-6, with a weak D call TRBD1 (6 bases). Trimming removed 4 bases at V and 5 bases at J, with 12 bases between. The CDR3 totals 15 residues. Germline loops: CDR1 MGHRA, CDR2 YSYEKL. The CDR3 protein is CASSPQTGNNSPLHF. In nucleotides, the CDR3 is TGCGCCAGCAGCCCGCAGACAGGAAATAATTCACCCCTCCACTTT.

The sample holds a few counts of this clone. The J gene is TRBJ2-3, the V gene TRBV9; D may be TRBD1 (6 bases). The CDR3 consists of 15 residues. V was pared by 6 bases and J by 5 bases, with 19 bases between. Germline loops: CDR1 SGDLS, CDR2 YYNGEE. As DNA, the CDR3 is TGTGCCAGCAATCCCCGGGACACAGGAGGAGATACGCAGTATTTT. Its protein is CASNPRDTGGDTQYF.

J is TRBJ2-7 and V is TRBV7-8; the D gene is possibly TRBD2 (6 bases). The germline gives CDR1 SGHVS, CDR2 FQNEAQ. Trimming took off 2 bases at V and 5 bases at J, with 16 bases between the two ends. This CDR3 has 15 amino acids. The CDR3 DNA sequence: TGTGCCAGCAGCTTACTAGCGTCGAAGGTCGACGAGCAGTACTTC. Amino acid sequence: CASSLLASKVDEQYF.

The chain is built from TRBV28 and TRBJ2-5, with D uncertain. Germline V gives CDR1 MDHEN, CDR2 SYDVKM. Trimming left V 7 bases short and J 3 bases short, with 6 bases between. The CDR3 covers 11 residues. CDR3 bases: TGTGCCAGCACCCCCGAAGAGACCCAGTACTTC. Translating it yields CASTPEETQYF. The variable domain in full, with the rest retrieved from reference TRBV28 and TRBJ2-5, is DVKVTQSSRYLVKRTGEKVFLECVQDMDHENMFWYRQDPGLGLRLIYFSYDVKMKEKGDIPEGYSVSREKKERFSLILESASTNQTSMYLCASTPEETQYFGPGTRLLVL.

As for this clone: One end of the junction does not line up with germline, which may come from a read error. CDR3 in DNA: TGTGCTAGCAGCCCAGGGACTAGCGGGAGGGCCGGGGAGCTGTTTTTT. Protein: CASSPGTSGRAGELFF. V is TRBV7-7 and J is TRBJ2-2; 16 bases map to TRBD2. The CDR3 is 16 residues long. Germline CDR1 reads SSHAT; CDR2 reads FNYEAQ (reference sequence).

This clone was found a few times. This sequence joins TRBV2 and TRBJ2-1, with a weak D call TRBD2 (5 bases). Trimming removed 6 bases at V and 7 bases at J, with 16 bases between. Germline V gene sequence: CDR1 SNHLY, CDR2 FYNNEI. The length of the CDR3 is 14 residues. CDR3 in DNA: TGTGCCAGCAGCGCACCCGACTGGACTAATGAGCAGTTCTTC. This encodes CASSAPDWTNEQFF.

Notes on this clone: The CDR3 end shows no conserved phenylalanine or tryptophan, and so a read error is likely. The chain has TRBV19 and TRBJ1-1; tentative D call: TRBD1 (5 bases). CDR1 is LNHDA, CDR2 SQIVND, per germline (reference sequence). This CDR3 has 14 amino acids. Between the trimmed V and J ends, which lost 6 bases and 0 bases, there was a span of 11 bases. CDR3 loop: CASRPGIMNTEAFL. The CDR3 DNA reads as TGTGCCAGTAGGCCAGGGATTATGAACACTGAAGCTTTCTTG.

The J gene is TRBJ1-1, the V gene TRBV9; D is unresolved. This CDR3 has 13 residues. Germline V gives CDR1 SGDLS, CDR2 YYNGEE. V was trimmed by 4 bases and J by 5 bases, leaving 12 bases between them. CDR3 amino acids: CASSPLPRTEAFF. In DNA form, the CDR3 reads TGTGCCAGCAGCCCCCTACCGCGGACTGAAGCTTTCTTT.

This clone was counted only a few times. The chain is built from TRBV5-4 and TRBJ2-2; 8 bases line up with TRBD1. The CDR3 is 16 residues long. V gave up 0 bases and J gave up 4 bases; unmatched junction bases: 5. The germline V gene encodes CDR1 SGHNT and CDR2 YYREEE (reference sequence). Here the CDR3 DNA reads TGTGCCAGCAGCTTGGGGGGGGACAGGCCCACCGGGGAGCTGTTTTTT. Translation gives CASSLGGDRPTGELFF.

This clone appeared a few times. Additional DNA sequences in this sample encode the identical CDR3. The chain joins TRBV7-9 to TRBJ1-2; TRBD1 matches at 7 bases. Germline CDR1 and CDR2: SEHNR and FQNEAQ (reference sequence). This CDR3 has 16 residues. Germline trimming cut 5 bases from V and 4 bases from J; bases unmatched to any gene: 13. DNA for the CDR3: TGTGCCAGCAGCCATCTCCGGGACAGTCCACCCTATGGCTACACCTTC. Its translation is CASSHLRDSPPYGYTF.

This clone was counted between two and nine times. The chain carries TRBV4-2 and TRBJ2-7, with 11 bases that match TRBD2. Germline lookup yields CDR1 LGHNA and CDR2 YNFKEQ. Trimming at V came to 0 bases and at J to 0 bases, leaving 4 bases not matched to a gene. There are 17 residues in the CDR3. In DNA form, the CDR3 reads TGTGCCAGCAGCCAAGATCCGACTAGCGGGGCCTCCTACGAGCAGTACTTC. Its protein is CASSQDPTSGASYEQYF.